These 26 T cell receptor beta chains were sequenced from one sample in a study of CD8+CD57+ T cells in acquired aplastic anemia. TCR beta VDJ and CDR3 were profiled, and genomic DNA was the template. TCRdb reanalysed the reads using MiXCR and keeps one entry per CDR3 protein. The sample has 400,000 to 450,000 distinct CDR3 sequences, about two thirds seen once. Specimen: sorted CD4+, CD8+, or CD8+CD57+ T cells (not recorded which) from PBMCs. The receptor set was obtained from a human donor in good health, serving as a control.

The rearrangement uses TRBV5-1 and TRBJ1-1, with 8 bases fitting TRBD1. Germline V lookup: CDR1 SGHRS, CDR2 YFSETQ. The V gene end was trimmed by 4 bases and the J gene end by 3 bases; junction bases not matched to a gene: 8. The CDR3 runs to 15 residues. The DNA for the CDR3 is TGCGCCAGCAGCACGGACAGGGCCGGGGACACTGAAGCTTTCTTT. Translating it yields CASSTDRAGDTEAFF.

In this sample, this clonotype turned up many times. Here the CDR3 DNA reads TGTGCCAGCAGCCCCGGTGGGCCGAGCGAGCAGTACTTC. It codes for CASSPGGPSEQYF. The J gene is TRBJ2-7, the V gene TRBV7-8; the D is unclear. Trimming removed 5 bases from V and 6 bases from J, with 14 bases in between. The CDR3 runs 13 residues. The germline gives CDR1 SGHVS, CDR2 FQNEAQ.

This clonotype occurred many times. This sequence joins TRBV9 and TRBJ2-1; 7 positions agree with TRBD2. V was pared by 0 bases and J by 3 bases, with 3 bases of the junction left unmatched. Germline V gene data show CDR1 as SGDLS and CDR2 as YYNGEE. This CDR3 has 15 residues. CDR3: CASSVGRGNYNEQFF. The CDR3 DNA reads TGTGCCAGCAGCGTAGGGCGGGGGAACTACAATGAGCAGTTCTTC.

There are a few counts of this clonotype. The chain is built from TRBV2 and TRBJ2-1; TRBD1 agrees at 10 bases. There are 14 residues in the CDR3. V lost 6 bases, J lost 2 bases, and 1 base stayed unmatched. Looked up from germline, CDR1 is SNHLY and CDR2 is FYNNEI. The CDR3 sequence: CASRGQGPYNEQFF. The CDR3 nucleotides read TGTGCCAGCAGGGGACAGGGGCCCTACAATGAGCAGTTCTTC. Supplemented by reference TRBV2 and TRBJ2-1, the full variable domain reads EPEVTQTPSHQVTQMGQEVILRCVPISNHLYFYWYRQILGQKVEFLVSFYNNEISEKSEIFDDQFSVERPDGSNFTLKIRSTKLEDSAMYFCASRGQGPYNEQFFGPGTRLTVL.

This clonotype was detected many times. CDR3: CASSEPVYNEQFF. The CDR3, as DNA: TGTGCCAGCAGTGAACCCGTGTACAATGAGCAGTTCTTC. V is TRBV6-1 and J is TRBJ2-1; D not certain. CDR3 length: 13 amino acids. CDR1 is MNHNS and CDR2 is SASEGT in the germline V gene. Between the trimmed V and J ends, which lost 2 bases and 4 bases, there was a span of 6 bases.

This sequence joins TRBV5-1 and TRBJ2-5; 7 positions match TRBD2. TRBJ2-1 matches the DNA end more closely, so the J call is doubtful. This CDR3 region has 15 residues. Germline CDR1 is SGHRS and CDR2 is YFSETQ. The CDR3 region is CASSFGGGAENEQFF. The CDR3 bases are TGCGCCAGCAGCTTTGGCGGGGGAGCAGAAAATGAGCAGTTCTTC.

With respect to this clonotype: This may be a read error: a much more frequent sequence differs by one nucleotide. The J gene is TRBJ2-5, the V gene TRBV19; the D is unclear. Between the trimmed V and J ends, which lost 9 bases and 5 bases, there was a span of 16 bases. The germline V gene has CDR1 LNHDA and CDR2 SQIVND (reference sequence). This CDR3 has 13 amino acids. The CDR3 is CASLPGSDETQYF. As DNA, the CDR3 is TGTGCCAGCTTACCCGGCAGCGATGAGACCCAGTACTTC. Filled out from reference TRBV19 and TRBJ2-5, the complete variable domain reads DGGITQSPKYLFRKEGQNVTLSCEQNLNHDAMYWYRQDPGQGLRLIYYSQIVNDFQKGDIAEGYSVSREKKESFPLTVTSAQKNPTAFYLCASLPGSDETQYFGPGTRLLVL.

CDR3 region: CASTAGLAGGYEQYF. CDR3 nucleotide sequence: TGTGCCAGCACCGCGGGACTAGCGGGGGGTTACGAGCAGTACTTC. The rearrangement links TRBV6-5 to TRBJ2-7, with TRBD2 matching 15 bases. There are 15 residues in the CDR3. The germline CDR1 and CDR2 sequences are MNHEY and SVGAGI. V dropped 7 bases and J dropped 4; count of bases not matched to a gene: 5.

The chain couples TRBV19 to TRBJ2-1, with 7 bases that match TRBD1. The germline CDR1 and CDR2 sequences are LNHDA and SQIVND (reference sequence). J was trimmed by 4 bases and V by 7 bases; bases with no gene match: 7. The CDR3 loop spans 14 amino acids. CDR3 protein: CASKWDSRYNEQFF. The CDR3 region has the DNA TGTGCCAGTAAATGGGACAGCAGATACAATGAGCAGTTCTTC.

Only one count was recorded for this clonotype. Because the CDR3 is missing its conserved closing phenylalanine or tryptophan, this is likely a read error. It is unclear where the CDR3 begins or ends on the DNA, so no DNA is shown, and the CDR3 is as TCRdb lists it. The rearrangement links TRBV5-1 to TRBJ1-6; the table's D call TRBD1 went unverified against the DNA. CDR1 is SGHRS and CDR2 is YFSETQ in the germline V gene. The CDR3 has 8 amino acids, counting both end residues. CDR3 amino acids: CASSFPDV.

As to this clonotype: Compared with germline, one end of the junction differs, possibly owing to a read error. The chain employs TRBV9 and TRBJ2-7, with 7 nucleotides matching TRBD1. CDR1 and CDR2 (germline): SGDLS, YYNGEE. This CDR3 comprises 12 residues. DNA of the CDR3: TGTGCCAGCAGCTACGGACAGGCCGAGCAGTACTTT. This translates into CASSYGQAEQYF.

The chain is built from TRBV29-1 and TRBJ1-4; D perhaps matches TRBD1 (5 bases). The CDR3 is made up of 14 amino acids. In germline, CDR1 is SQVTM, CDR2 ANQGSEA. CDR3 bases: TGCAGTGGGATGGGGACCGCTGGTAATGAAAAACTGTTTTTT. It yields the protein CSGMGTAGNEKLFF. The complete variable domain, with remaining parts taken from reference TRBV29-1 and TRBJ1-4, reads SAVISQKPSRDICQRGTSLTIQCQVDSQVTMMFWYRQQPGQSLTLIATANQGSEATYESGFVIDKFPISRPNLTFSTLTVSNMSPEDSSIYLCSGMGTAGNEKLFFGSGTQLSVL.

This clonotype was seen many times. The chain couples TRBV10-3 to TRBJ1-1; no definite D call. Germline-derived CDR1 and CDR2 are ENHRY and SYGVKD. V lost 7 bases, J lost 7 bases, and 19 bases lay in between. CDR3 size: 14 residues. The CDR3 region has the DNA TGTGCCATCACCCCGGCCCAATCAAGGAATGAAGCTTTCTTT. Translated: CAITPAQSRNEAFF.

This clonotype was picked up a small number of times. This chain joins TRBV2 and TRBJ2-1; D gene ambiguous. Trimming cost V 7 bases and J 8 bases, with 12 bases left between them. Germline lookup yields CDR1 SNHLY and CDR2 FYNNEI. CDR3 length: 12 residues. CDR3 bases: TGTGCCAGCACGGTAGCCGAGGATGAGCAGTTCTTC. This translates into CASTVAEDEQFF. Full variable domain (rest looked up from reference TRBV2 and TRBJ2-1): EPEVTQTPSHQVTQMGQEVILRCVPISNHLYFYWYRQILGQKVEFLVSFYNNEISEKSEIFDDQFSVERPDGSNFTLKIRSTKLEDSAMYFCASTVAEDEQFFGPGTRLTVL.

With regard to this clonotype: The junction and the germline gene differ at one end; a read error may be behind it. V usage is TRBV5-1 and J usage is TRBJ1-5; D not certain. There are 14 residues in the CDR3. Germline assignment: CDR1 SGHRS and CDR2 YFSETQ. The CDR3 coding sequence is TGTGCCACCGACTACGGGCCGGGCATTCAGCCCCAGCATTTT. This encodes CATDYGPGIQPQHF.

In its sample, this clonotype was seen many times. The chain combines TRBV15 with TRBJ1-1, with D tentatively TRBD1 (6 bases). Germline CDR1 is LNHNV and CDR2 is YYDKDF (reference sequence). Trimming left V 0 bases short and J 10 bases short, with 15 bases between. This CDR3 is 14 amino acids long. The CDR3 sequence: CATSRDRGIDRAFF. The DNA for the CDR3 is TGTGCCACCAGCAGAGACAGGGGTATCGATAGAGCTTTCTTT.

CDR3 amino acids: CASRLAGGETQYFTF. CDR3 nucleotides: TGTGCCAGCCGGCTAGCGGGCGGAGAGACCCAGTACTTCACTTTC. V usage is TRBV7-8 and J usage is TRBJ2-6; 8 bases fit TRBD2. The CDR3 consists of 15 residues. Per germline, CDR1 SGHVS and CDR2 FQNEAQ. With V trimmed by 8 bases and J by 19 bases, 22 bases remained unmatched. Using reference TRBV7-8 and TRBJ2-6 for the parts outside the CDR3, the full variable domain is GAGVSQSPRYKVAKRGQDVALRCDPISGHVSLFWYQQALGQGPEFLTYFQNEAQLDKSGLPSDRFFAERPEGSVSTLKIQRTQQEDSAVYLCASRLAGGETQYFTFGAGSRLTVL.

Comments on this clonotype: At one end, the junction sequence differs from germline, possibly due to a read error. The chain uses TRBV5-1 and TRBJ1-1; D is ambiguous. Germline values: CDR1 SGHRS, CDR2 YFSETQ. CDR3 size: 11 residues. CDR3 loop: CASNRHAEAFF. In DNA form, the CDR3 reads TGTGCCAGCAACCGCCACGCTGAAGCTTTCTTT.

The V gene is TRBV7-9, the J gene TRBJ2-1; D is unclear. The ends were cut back, 7 bases at V and 16 bases at J, with 26 bases in the middle. CDR1 and CDR2 (germline): SEHNR, FQNEAQ (reference sequence). This CDR3 has 14 amino acids. The DNA of the CDR3 is TGTGCCAGCACGGTGGCGTTTCAGATTACCGCGCACTTCTTC. Residues: CASTVAFQITAHFF.

This clonotype came up a few times. This chain connects TRBV19 to TRBJ2-3; D unclear. The length of the CDR3 is 15 residues. Germline V gene sequence: CDR1 LNHDA, CDR2 SQIVND (reference sequence). V lost 6 bases and J 3 bases, leaving 16 bases between the germline ends. The CDR3, as DNA: TGTGCCAGTAGCCCATCTTGGTGGTCGACAGATACGCAGTATTTT. Its translation is CASSPSWWSTDTQYF.

The chain carries TRBV6-5 and TRBJ1-2, with 10 positions matching TRBD1. Unmatched junction bases numbered 18, after V lost 10 bases and J lost 7 bases. This CDR3 is 16 amino acids long. Germline values: CDR1 MNHEY, CDR2 SVGAGI. The CDR3 nucleotides read TGTGCCACCAGCTCAAGCCGGGACAGGGGACGGGGTGGCTACACCTTC. This codes for CATSSSRDRGRGGYTF.

Details on this clonotype: One junction end disagrees with the germline gene, perhaps due to a read error. The rearrangement joins TRBV5-1 to TRBJ1-4; possible D gene TRBD1, 5 bases. Germline CDR1 and CDR2: SGHRS and YFSETQ. CDR3 length: 12 residues. The CDR3 region has the DNA TGTGCCAGCACCCGGCCGGGGGAAACACTGTTTTTT. Translating gives CASTRPGETLFF. The full variable domain, with the rest looked up from reference TRBV5-1 and TRBJ1-4, is KAGVTQTPRYLIKTRGQQVTLSCSPISGHRSVSWYQQTPGQGLQFLFEYFSETQRNKGNFPGRFSGRQFSNSRSEMNVSTLELGDSALYLCASTRPGETLFFGSGTQLSVL.

The chain is built from TRBV5-1 and TRBJ1-1; D is unresolved. V was pared by 5 bases and J by 1 base, with 12 bases between. There are 14 residues in the CDR3. Germline loops: CDR1 SGHRS, CDR2 YFSETQ. As DNA, the CDR3 is TGCGCCAGCAGGACTCGAACACCGAACACTGAAGCTTTCTTT. Translated: CASRTRTPNTEAFF.

The chain is built from TRBV7-2 and TRBJ1-1, with 12 bases identical to TRBD1. V dropped 0 bases and J dropped 4; count of bases not matched to a gene: 3. CDR3 length: 16 amino acids. Germline V gene sequence: CDR1 SGHTA, CDR2 FQGNSA. This CDR3 is CASSLAGQGAITEAFF. The CDR3 region has the DNA TGTGCCAGCAGCTTAGCGGGACAGGGGGCGATCACTGAAGCTTTCTTT.

As for this clonotype: No conserved phenylalanine or tryptophan is present at the end of the CDR3, so a read error is the likely explanation. The DNA is omitted, as the CDR3 cannot be located on it reliably, and the CDR3 follows TCRdb's listing. CDR3 amino acids: CASSLGAGEAYEQ. This chain links TRBV7-6 with TRBJ1-5. CDR1 is SGHVS and CDR2 is FNYEAQ in the germline V gene. Counting both end residues, the CDR3 totals 13 amino acids.

Many counts were recorded for this clonotype. The chain uses TRBV3-1 and TRBJ1-3; no firm D call. Germline V CDR1 and CDR2: LGHDT, YNNKEL (reference sequence). Trimming stripped 0 bases from V and 2 bases from J, with 5 bases between. This CDR3 spans 14 amino acids. CDR3 nucleotide sequence: TGTGCCAGCAGCCAAGATTTTACTGGAAACACCATATATTTT. It codes for CASSQDFTGNTIYF.